The 19 T cell receptor delta chains reported below all come from one sample, sequenced in a study of gamma-delta T cells after stem cell transplantation (TCRdb year 2016). The library was produced with RT-PCR. TCRdb names Illumina MiSeq as the instrument used. Public reads were reanalyzed in TCRdb with CATT, and rows carrying the same DNA were merged afterwards. The sample table records about 2,200 delta-chain clones; 2.5% to 3.5% of these occur just once. The ten largest account for 40% to 65% of the sample. Sequencing was done on a sample of gamma-delta T cells. These receptors were taken from a human donor. It is not recorded whose cells these are; they may come from a transplant donor.

This clone was detected a few times. The V and J genes are TRDV2 and TRDJ1, with D tentatively TRDD3 (5 bases). Trimming stripped 0 bases from V and 0 bases from J, with 19 bases between. Looked up from germline, CDR1 is GEAIGNYY and CDR2 is EKD. The CDR3 runs to 18 residues. The CDR3 region is CACDTAGWGPTYTDKLIF. CDR3 coding DNA: TGTGCCTGTGACACCGCTGGGTGGGGACCAACTTACACCGATAAACTCATCTTT.

This clone is classed as medium-sized. The genes are TRDV2 and TRDJ1, with 8 bases fitting TRDD3. Unmatched junction bases numbered 8, after V lost 0 bases and J lost 0 bases. The CDR3 loop spans 17 amino acids. The germline V gene has CDR1 GEAIGNYY and CDR2 EKD. This chain's CDR3 is CACDTVQLGVDTDKLIF. DNA of the CDR3: TGTGCCTGTGACACCGTCCAACTGGGGGTCGACACCGATAAACTCATCTTT.

This clone was seen a few times. The protein that TCRdb holds for this DNA derives from a much larger clone and differs from the translated DNA at residue 4, which likely indicates a read error; the protein shown here is translated from the DNA. This chain joins TRDV2 and TRDJ1; D is undetermined. V lost 6 bases and J lost 5, with 15 bases in between. There are 13 residues in the CDR3. Germline CDR1 is GEAIGNYY and CDR2 is EKD. The CDR3 protein is CACNMVGRDKLIF. The CDR3 DNA reads as TGTGCCTGTAACATGGTAGGGAGGGATAAACTCATCTTT.

A word on this clone: Since a much larger clone is just one base distant, this may be a read error. The gene calls are TRDV2 and TRDJ1, with D possibly TRDD3 on 5 matching bases. The length of the CDR3 is 13 residues. Germline loops: CDR1 GEAIGNYY, CDR2 EKD. The CDR3 sequence: CACDALASDKLTF. The CDR3 nucleotides read TGTGCCTGTGACGCACTGGCCAGCGATAAACTCACCTTT.

This clone was seen a few times. The mismatch at residue 3 between this DNA's translation and the TCRdb protein of a much larger clone likely reflects a read error; the protein shown is translated from the DNA. This sequence joins TRDV2 and TRDJ1; 8 nucleotides match TRDD3. The CDR3 sequence is 15 residues long. Germline V gives CDR1 GEAIGNYY, CDR2 EKD. The CDR3 is CAYDVLGAQFDKLIF. The DNA for the CDR3 is TGTGCCTATGACGTACTGGGGGCTCAATTCGATAAACTCATCTTT.

This clone is judged medium-sized (0.01 to 0.1%). The chain uses TRDV2 and TRDJ1; tentatively, D is TRDD3 (5 bases). Trimming took 3 bases from V and 0 from J, leaving 19 bases between them. The CDR3 is 17 residues long. CDR1 is GEAIGNYY and CDR2 is EKD in the germline V gene. The CDR3 DNA reads as TGTGCCTGTGACGGTCTAAGGGGGGCCACGGACACCGATAAACTCATCTTT. Its translation: CACDGLRGATDTDKLIF.

This clone is medium-sized (0.01 to 0.1%) in the sample. The V call is TRDV2, the J call TRDJ3; a weak D match, TRDD3 (5 bases). Deletions cut 0 bases from V and 2 bases from J, with 13 bases between. This CDR3 region has 18 residues. CDR1 is GEAIGNYY, CDR2 EKD, per germline. This CDR3 is CACDTAGGPTWDTRQMFF. CDR3 in DNA: TGTGCCTGTGACACCGCCGGGGGGCCGACCTGGGACACCCGACAGATGTTTTTC.

On this clone: A much larger clone lies one base from this, so it may be a read error. At the DNA level, this CDR3 is encoded by other sequences in the same sample as well. The chain is built from TRDV2 and TRDJ1; 11 bases are a match to TRDD3. The length of the CDR3 is 18 residues. Germline V gene data show CDR1 as GEAIGNYY and CDR2 as EKD. In nucleotides, the CDR3 is TGTGCCTGCGACACTATGTGGGGGATACGCTCGTACACCGATAAACTCATCTTT. Its protein is CACDTMWGIRSYTDKLIF.

This clone appeared a few times. This chain links TRDV1 with TRDJ4; 13 bases are shared with TRDD3. Germline-derived CDR1 and CDR2 are TSWWSYY and QGS. The CDR3 sequence is 29 residues long. With V trimmed by 2 bases and J by 2 bases, 44 bases remained unmatched. The DNA for the CDR3 is TGTGCTCTTGGGGAAACGGATTTCAAGTTCCTTCCTACAACCCTTTTACTGGGGGATACGCGGGTAAGAGGAAGACCCCTGATCTTT. Translation: CALGETDFKFLPTTLLLGDTRVRGRPLIF.

This clone is medium-sized (0.01 to 0.1%) in the sample. The chain has TRDV2 and TRDJ1, with TRDD3 identical over 10 bases. CDR1 is GEAIGNYY and CDR2 is EKD in the germline V gene. The CDR3 runs 16 residues. The V and J ends lost 2 bases and 2 bases, in that order; junction bases with no gene match: 7. The chain's CDR3 is CACDMISLGDTDKLIF. The DNA for the CDR3 is TGTGCCTGTGACATGATCTCACTGGGGGATACCGATAAACTCATCTTT.

Relative to its sample, this clone is medium-sized (0.01 to 0.1%). Relative to the germline gene, one junction end is altered; a read error may explain this. The chain couples TRDV2 to TRDJ3; 8 positions agree with TRDD3. Per the germline V gene, CDR1 is GEAIGNYY and CDR2 is EKD. The CDR3 is 19 amino acids. The CDR3 is CACDTAGGTSSWDTRQVFF. In DNA form, the CDR3 reads TGTGCCTGTGACACCGCTGGGGGAACGAGCTCCTGGGACACCCGACAGGTGTTTTTC.

This clone appeared a few times. V gene TRDV2 combines with J gene TRDJ1; 13 bases are shared with TRDD3. The V segment lost 0 bases and the J segment 2 bases; nucleotides outside the gene matches: 17. Germline V gene data show CDR1 as GEAIGNYY and CDR2 as EKD. The CDR3 totals 21 residues. CDR3 protein: CACDTVSTHVLGDTKTDKLIF. In DNA form, the CDR3 reads TGTGCCTGTGACACCGTATCTACTCACGTACTGGGGGATACGAAGACCGATAAACTCATCTTT.

This clone is labeled medium-sized. The V gene is TRDV1, the J gene TRDJ1; D may correspond to TRDD2 or TRDD3 (5 bases each). Germline-derived CDR1 and CDR2 are TSWWSYY and QGS. This CDR3 is built from 22 residues. Deletions cut 6 bases from V and 0 bases from J, with 35 bases between. CDR3 DNA: TGTGCTCTTGGAGATCAAATTGTTTCCTGGTGGATATTCGGGTCTTACACCGATAAACTCATCTTT. Amino acids: CALGDQIVSWWIFGSYTDKLIF.

DNA for the CDR3: TGTGCCTGTGACACTCTGGGGGATACACCCAAGTACACCGATAAACTCATCTTT. Translating it yields CACDTLGDTPKYTDKLIF. The chain employs TRDV2 and TRDJ1; 11 nucleotides align to TRDD3. The junction had 9 bases not matched to a gene; V was cut back by 1 base and J by 0 bases. In germline, CDR1 is GEAIGNYY, CDR2 EKD. The CDR3 covers 18 residues.

This clone appeared a few times. The same CDR3 arises from other DNA sequences in this sample as well. This chain links TRDV2 with TRDJ1; 9 bases are shared with TRDD3. The CDR3 covers 18 residues. The germline V gene has CDR1 GEAIGNYY and CDR2 EKD. V was pared by 1 base and J by 4 bases, with 15 bases of the junction left unmatched. This CDR3 reads CACDTVSWGIPQIDKLIF. The CDR3 DNA is TGTGCCTGTGACACTGTAAGCTGGGGGATTCCGCAGATCGATAAACTCATCTTT.

In its sample, this clone ranks as large. In the same sample, other DNA sequences code for this CDR3. The chain carries TRDV2 and TRDJ1, with D perhaps matching TRDD3 (6 bases). CDR1 and CDR2 from the germline V gene are GEAIGNYY and EKD. This CDR3 is built from 14 residues. The V gene lost 0 bases and the J gene lost 4 bases, with 11 bases spanning the gap. CDR3 in amino acids: CACDTVLGNDKLIF. DNA of the CDR3: TGTGCCTGTGACACCGTACTGGGCAACGATAAACTCATCTTT.

This clone occurred a few times. A clone one base away is much larger, so this may be a read error. V usage is TRDV3 and J usage is TRDJ1; a weak D match, TRDD3 (9 bases). The CDR3 runs to 21 residues. V was cut by 4 bases and J by 0 bases, with 36 bases left in between. CDR1 and CDR2 (germline): TVYSNPD, GDNSRS (reference sequence). CDR3 sequence (DNA): TGTGCCTCTGTCTACCTTCCTAAATCGGACTGGGGGACCGTGTACACCGATAAACTCATCTTT. Translated: CASVYLPKSDWGTVYTDKLIF.

About this clone itself: One base away lies a much larger clone, so this may be a sequencing read error. The chain combines TRDV2 with TRDJ1; D perhaps matches TRDD3 (6 bases). CDR1 is GEAIGNYY and CDR2 is EKD in the germline V gene. The V gene lost 0 bases and the J gene lost 4 bases, with 29 bases spanning the gap. The CDR3 contains 20 residues. This chain's CDR3 is CACDTASRNYWESQGDKLIF. DNA for the CDR3: TGTGCCTGTGACACCGCGTCAAGGAATTACTGGGAATCCCAGGGCGATAAACTCATCTTT.

Remarks on this clone: TCRdb pairs this DNA with a much larger clone's protein that differs at residue 17, likely a read error; the protein shown was translated from the DNA. V is TRDV2 and J is TRDJ3; 8 bases are a match to TRDD3. Germline V gene sequence: CDR1 GEAIGNYY, CDR2 EKD. CDR3 length: 19 residues. The CDR3 sequence: CACDTAGGTSSRDTRQTFF. The CDR3 DNA reads as TGTGCCTGTGACACCGCTGGGGGAACGAGCTCCCGGGACACCCGACAGACGTTTTTC.